The clone carrying this T cell receptor (beta chain) was observed a handful of times. The antigen remains undetermined. The data were taken from a study of vaccination and CD4 T cells after COVID-19. Study background: By nasal swab PCR, the convalescent patients were SARS-CoV-2 positive, with fewer than ten mild cases and one severe.

The treatment is: roughly 10-day PBMC culture with coronavirus spike peptide pools or control peptides (ViraFEST assay). The Oncomine TCR Beta short-read assay sequenced DNA from cultured CD4+ T cells. TCRdb processed the PCR reads anew with MiXCR; each CDR3 protein has one entry. The sample consists of some 11,000 distinct CDR3 sequences, about three fifths of them appearing once. This sequence originates from a human donor who had recovered from COVID-19. The sequenced sample was CD4+ T cells from blood, cultured in vitro, obtained before SARS-CoV-2 vaccination.

The CDR3 loop is CASSFRRGAGEQYF. CDR3 in DNA: TGTGCCAGCAGCTTTAGGCGAGGGGCGGGCGAGCAGTACTTC. V and J are TRBV6-1 and TRBJ2-7, with D perhaps given as TRBD1 or TRBD2 (5 bases each). From germline, CDR1 is MNHNS and CDR2 SASEGT. The CDR3 runs to 14 residues. The V end lost 6 bases, the J end lost 6 bases, and 18 bases lay between the germline ends.